The TCR beta chain under discussion was sequenced for a study of T cell repertoires in cytomegalovirus infection. Study-level information: Through public TCR beta signatures, both CMV infection and matching HLA type were indicated.

TCRdb itself ran the reads through MiXCR, one entry per CDR3 protein. Seen here are 250,000 to 300,000 distinct CDR3 sequences, about a quarter observed once, and the top ten hold about 15%. CDR1 and CDR2 (germline): LNHDA, SQIVND (reference sequence). The V gene lost 6 bases and the J gene lost 0 bases, with 11 bases spanning the gap. The CDR3 is 15 amino acids. The sequence was collected from a human donor in good health (CMV status not recorded). Some clones in this sample may be carry-over from other donors' samples. What was sequenced was PBMCs. V and J are TRBV19 and TRBJ1-4; D is ambiguous. This CDR3 reads CASSLSDSTNEKLFF. The CDR3 DNA sequence: TGTGCCAGTAGCTTGAGCGATTCAACTAATGAAAAACTGTTTTTT.